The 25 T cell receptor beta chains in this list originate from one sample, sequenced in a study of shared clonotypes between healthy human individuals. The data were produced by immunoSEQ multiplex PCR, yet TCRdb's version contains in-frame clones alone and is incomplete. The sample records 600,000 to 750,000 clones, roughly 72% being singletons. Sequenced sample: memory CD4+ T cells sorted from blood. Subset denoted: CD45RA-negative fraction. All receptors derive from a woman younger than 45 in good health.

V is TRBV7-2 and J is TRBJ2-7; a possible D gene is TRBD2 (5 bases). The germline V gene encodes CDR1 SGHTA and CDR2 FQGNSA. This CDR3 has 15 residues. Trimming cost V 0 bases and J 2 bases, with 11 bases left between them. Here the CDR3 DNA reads TGTGCCAGCAGCTTAGCTGCCAGCGGCGCCTACGAGCAGTACTTC. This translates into CASSLAASGAYEQYF.

The CDR3 DNA is TGTGCCAGCAGTTACTCGAGCCAGGGGGGCACCGGGGAGCTGTTTTTT. Its protein product is CASSYSSQGGTGELFF. The chain links TRBV6-5 to TRBJ2-2; TRBD1 might be the D (7 bases). This CDR3 has 16 residues. The ends were cut back, 0 bases at V and 4 bases at J, with 12 bases in the middle. CDR1 and CDR2 (germline): MNHEY, SVGAGI.

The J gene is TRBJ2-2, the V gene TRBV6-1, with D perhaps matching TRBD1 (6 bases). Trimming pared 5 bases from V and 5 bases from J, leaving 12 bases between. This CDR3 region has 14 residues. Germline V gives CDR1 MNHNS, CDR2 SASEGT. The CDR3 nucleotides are TGTGCCAGCAGTTTCAGGGGAAGAACCGGGGAGCTGTTTTTT. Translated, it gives CASSFRGRTGELFF.

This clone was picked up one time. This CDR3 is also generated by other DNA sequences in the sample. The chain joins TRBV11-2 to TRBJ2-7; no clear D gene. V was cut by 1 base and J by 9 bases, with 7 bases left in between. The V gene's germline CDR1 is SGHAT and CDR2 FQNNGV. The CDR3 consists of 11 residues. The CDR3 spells CASSLGGGQYF. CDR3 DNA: TGTGCCAGCAGCTTAGGCGGCGGGCAGTACTTC.

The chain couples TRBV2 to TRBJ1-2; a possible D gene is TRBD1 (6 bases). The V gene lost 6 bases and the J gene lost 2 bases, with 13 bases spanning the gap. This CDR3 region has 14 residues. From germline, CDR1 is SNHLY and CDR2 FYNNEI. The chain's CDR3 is CASRPVQGNYGYTF. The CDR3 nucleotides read TGTGCCAGCAGGCCGGTACAGGGAAACTATGGCTACACCTTC.

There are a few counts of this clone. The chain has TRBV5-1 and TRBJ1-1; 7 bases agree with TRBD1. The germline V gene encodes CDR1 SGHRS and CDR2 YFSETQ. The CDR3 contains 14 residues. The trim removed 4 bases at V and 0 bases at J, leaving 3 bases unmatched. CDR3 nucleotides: TGCGCCAGCAGCATGGGACAGATGAACACTGAAGCTTTCTTT. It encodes CASSMGQMNTEAFF.

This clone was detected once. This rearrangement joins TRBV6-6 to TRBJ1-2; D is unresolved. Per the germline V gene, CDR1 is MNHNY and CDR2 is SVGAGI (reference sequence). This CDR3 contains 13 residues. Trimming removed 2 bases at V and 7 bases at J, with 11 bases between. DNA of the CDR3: TGTGCCAGCAGTTACACCAAAGGAGTTGGCTACACCTTC. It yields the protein CASSYTKGVGYTF.

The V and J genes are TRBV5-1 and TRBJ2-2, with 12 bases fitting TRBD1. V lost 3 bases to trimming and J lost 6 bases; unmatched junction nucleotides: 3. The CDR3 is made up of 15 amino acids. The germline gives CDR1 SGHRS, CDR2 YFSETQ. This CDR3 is CASSSGQGAAGELFF. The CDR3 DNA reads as TGCGCCAGCAGCTCGGGACAGGGGGCTGCCGGGGAGCTGTTTTTT.

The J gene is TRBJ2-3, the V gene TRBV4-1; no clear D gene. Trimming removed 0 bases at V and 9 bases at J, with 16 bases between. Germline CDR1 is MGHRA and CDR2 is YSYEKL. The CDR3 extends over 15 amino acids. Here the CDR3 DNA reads TGCGCCAGCAGCCAAGATTGGCGAGACGTGAGGACGCAGTATTTT. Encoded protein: CASSQDWRDVRTQYF.

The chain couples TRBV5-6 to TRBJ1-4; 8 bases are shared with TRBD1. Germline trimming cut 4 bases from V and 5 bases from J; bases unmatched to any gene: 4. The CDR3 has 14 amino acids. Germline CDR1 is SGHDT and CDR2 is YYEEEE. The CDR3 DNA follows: TGTGCCAGCAGCCGGACAGGGAGGAATGAAAAACTGTTTTTT. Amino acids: CASSRTGRNEKLFF.

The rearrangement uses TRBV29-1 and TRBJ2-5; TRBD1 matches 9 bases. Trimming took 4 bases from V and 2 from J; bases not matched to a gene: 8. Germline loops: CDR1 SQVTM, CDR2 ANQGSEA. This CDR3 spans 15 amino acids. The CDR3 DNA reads TGCAGCGTTGGTTTGAACAGGGGGCCTCAAGAGACCCAGTACTTC. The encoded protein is CSVGLNRGPQETQYF.

The CDR3 DNA reads TGTGCCAGCAGTGGCCAGTTCACTGAAGCTTTCTTT. Protein: CASSGQFTEAFF. The chain has TRBV27 and TRBJ1-1, with D hard to call. Germline V gene data show CDR1 as MNHEY and CDR2 as SMNVEV (reference sequence). V was clipped by 5 bases and J by 4 bases, with 8 bases between them. The CDR3 contains 12 residues.

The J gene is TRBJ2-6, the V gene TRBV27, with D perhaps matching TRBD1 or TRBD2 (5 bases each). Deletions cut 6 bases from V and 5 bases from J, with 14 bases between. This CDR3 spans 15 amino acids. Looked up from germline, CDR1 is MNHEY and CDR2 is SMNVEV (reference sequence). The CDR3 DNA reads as TGTGCCAGCAGACCAGGGAGAGTCCGGGCCAACGTCCTGACTTTC. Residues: CASRPGRVRANVLTF.

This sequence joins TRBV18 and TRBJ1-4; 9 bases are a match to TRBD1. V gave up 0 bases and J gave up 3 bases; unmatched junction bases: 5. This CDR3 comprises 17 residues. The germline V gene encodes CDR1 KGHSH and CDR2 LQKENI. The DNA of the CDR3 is TGTGCCAGCTCACCACCCGGGACAGGGAATGCTAATGAAAAACTGTTTTTT. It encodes CASSPPGTGNANEKLFF. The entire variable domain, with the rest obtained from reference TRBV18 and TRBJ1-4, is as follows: NAGVMQNPRHLVRRRGQEARLRCSPMKGHSHVYWYRQLPEEGLKFMVYLQKENIIDESGMPKERFSAEFPKEGPSILRIQQVVRGDSAAYFCASSPPGTGNANEKLFFGSGTQLSVL.

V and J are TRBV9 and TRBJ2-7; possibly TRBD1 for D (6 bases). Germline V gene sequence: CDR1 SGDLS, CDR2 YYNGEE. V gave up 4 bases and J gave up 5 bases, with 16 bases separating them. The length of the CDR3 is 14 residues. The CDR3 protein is CASSLGTPSNEQYF. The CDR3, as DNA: TGTGCCAGCAGCTTAGGGACACCTTCGAACGAGCAGTACTTC.

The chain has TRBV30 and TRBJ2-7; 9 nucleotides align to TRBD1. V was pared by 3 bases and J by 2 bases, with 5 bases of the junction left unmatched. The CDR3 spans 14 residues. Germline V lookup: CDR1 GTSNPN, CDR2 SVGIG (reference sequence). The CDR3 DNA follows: TGTGCCTGGAGACAGGGGGCTTTGACCTACGAGCAGTACTTC. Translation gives CAWRQGALTYEQYF.

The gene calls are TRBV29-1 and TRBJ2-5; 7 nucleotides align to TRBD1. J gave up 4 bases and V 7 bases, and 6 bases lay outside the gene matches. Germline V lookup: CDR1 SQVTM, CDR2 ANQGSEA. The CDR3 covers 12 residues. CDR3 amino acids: CSGSGGLETQYF. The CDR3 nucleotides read TGCAGCGGATCAGGGGGTCTAGAGACCCAGTACTTC.

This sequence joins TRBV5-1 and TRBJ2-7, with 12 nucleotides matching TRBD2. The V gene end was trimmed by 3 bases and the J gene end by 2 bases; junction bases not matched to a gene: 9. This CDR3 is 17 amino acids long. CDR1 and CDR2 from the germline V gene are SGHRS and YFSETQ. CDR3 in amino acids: CASSSRKTSGSTYEQYF. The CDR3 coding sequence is TGCGCCAGCAGCTCCCGTAAGACTAGCGGGAGCACCTACGAGCAGTACTTC.

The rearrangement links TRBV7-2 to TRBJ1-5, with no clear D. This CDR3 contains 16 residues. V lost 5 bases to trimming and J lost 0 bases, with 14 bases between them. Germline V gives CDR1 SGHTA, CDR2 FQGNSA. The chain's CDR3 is CASSPGGSYSNQPQHF. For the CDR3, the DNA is TGTGCCAGCAGCCCGGGAGGGTCCTATAGCAATCAGCCCCAGCATTTT.

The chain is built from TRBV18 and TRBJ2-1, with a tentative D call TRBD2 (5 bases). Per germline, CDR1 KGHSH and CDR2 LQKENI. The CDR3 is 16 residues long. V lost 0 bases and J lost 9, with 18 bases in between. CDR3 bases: TGTGCCAGCTCACCACCGGGCTCGAGGGAAGTAAGTGAGCAGTTCTTC. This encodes CASSPPGSREVSEQFF.

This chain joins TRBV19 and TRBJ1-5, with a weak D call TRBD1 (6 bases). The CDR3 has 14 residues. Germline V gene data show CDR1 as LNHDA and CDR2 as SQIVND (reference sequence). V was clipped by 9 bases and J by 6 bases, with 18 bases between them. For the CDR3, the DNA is TGTGCCAGCCAGAGTTCGGGGGGCGGTCAGCCCCAGCATTTT. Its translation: CASQSSGGGQPQHF.

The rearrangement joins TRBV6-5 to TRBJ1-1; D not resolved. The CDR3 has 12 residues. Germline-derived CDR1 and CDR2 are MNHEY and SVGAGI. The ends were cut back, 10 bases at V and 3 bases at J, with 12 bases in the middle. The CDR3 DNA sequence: TGTGCCACTCGATCGGCGGACACTGAAGCTTTCTTT. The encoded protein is CATRSADTEAFF.

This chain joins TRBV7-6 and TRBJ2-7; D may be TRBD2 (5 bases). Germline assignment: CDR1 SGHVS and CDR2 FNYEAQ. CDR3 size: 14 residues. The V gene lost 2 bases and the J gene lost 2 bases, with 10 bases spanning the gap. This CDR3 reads CASSLSDGTYEQYF. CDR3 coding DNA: TGTGCCAGCAGCTTAAGCGACGGGACCTACGAGCAGTACTTC.

This CDR3 reads CASRLGTGNQPQHF. For the CDR3, the DNA is TGCGCCAGCAGACTAGGGACAGGCAATCAGCCCCAGCATTTT. The gene calls are TRBV5-1 and TRBJ1-5; 7 nucleotides agree with TRBD1. The CDR3 length is 14 residues. V shed 5 bases and J 2 bases; nucleotides not matched to a gene: 4. Germline CDR1 is SGHRS and CDR2 is YFSETQ.

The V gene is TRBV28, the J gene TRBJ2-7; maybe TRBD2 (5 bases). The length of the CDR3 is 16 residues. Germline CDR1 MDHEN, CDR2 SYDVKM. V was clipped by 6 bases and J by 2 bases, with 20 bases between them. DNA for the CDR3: TGTGCCAGCAGCCCCCCTCACGGGGATGCCACCTACGAGCAGTACTTC. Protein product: CASSPPHGDATYEQYF. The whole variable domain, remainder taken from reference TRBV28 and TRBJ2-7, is DVKVTQSSRYLVKRTGEKVFLECVQDMDHENMFWYRQDPGLGLRLIYFSYDVKMKEKGDIPEGYSVSREKKERFSLILESASTNQTSMYLCASSPPHGDATYEQYFGPGTRLTVT.